Shown below are 5 T cell receptor beta chains from a single sample sequenced in a study of a mutant IDH1 vaccine in newly diagnosed glioma. Sequenced by immunoSEQ multiplex PCR; TCRdb stores in-frame clones only, minus some. In the table there are 20,000 to 25,000 clones, 70% of which are singletons. Time point here: week 11, during vaccination. Each vaccine dose was 300 ug of mutant IDH1 20-mer peptide, with topical imiquimod. The antigens for these receptors are not known. Material: peripheral blood mononuclear cells (PBMCs), obtained from a glioma patient whose treatment included an IDH1 peptide vaccine. The origin of the receptors is a man younger than 30 with glioma. Some clones in this sample may be carry-over from other donors' samples.

For the CDR3, the DNA is TGTGCCAGCAGTTTACCCAGGGGGCCCCAGCATTTT. Its translation: CASSLPRGPQHF. The chain is built from TRBV28 and TRBJ1-5, with TRBD1 as a possible D gene (6 bases). This CDR3 contains 12 residues. CDR1 and CDR2 (germline): MDHEN, SYDVKM. V lost 2 bases, J lost 9 bases, and 8 bases lay in between.

This clone was counted a few times. This chain joins TRBV9 and TRBJ2-7; a weak D match, TRBD1 (5 bases). The CDR3 runs to 14 residues. Germline V gene sequence: CDR1 SGDLS, CDR2 YYNGEE. V lost 0 bases, J lost 3 bases, and 10 bases lay in between. CDR3 sequence reads: CASSVGDSNYEQYF. The CDR3 DNA follows: TGTGCCAGCAGCGTAGGAGACAGTAACTACGAGCAGTACTTC. The full variable domain, its missing parts supplied by reference TRBV9 and TRBJ2-7, is DSGVTQTPKHLITATGQRVTLRCSPRSGDLSVYWYQQSLDQGLQFLIQYYNGEERAKGNILERFSAQQFPDLHSELNLSSLELGDSALYFCASSVGDSNYEQYFGPGTRLTVT.

The CDR3 reads CAISGSPSGNQPQHF. The CDR3 bases are TGTGCCATCAGCGGGTCCCCTTCTGGCAATCAGCCCCAGCATTTT. The chain combines TRBV10-3 with TRBJ1-5, with no clear D. The germline CDR1 and CDR2 sequences are ENHRY and SYGVKD. V was pared by 6 bases and J by 2 bases, with 14 bases between. The length of the CDR3 is 15 residues.

In DNA, the CDR3 is TGTGCCAGCAGCGTAGTAGGCCGGAACCACAATGAGCAGTTCTTC. It specifies CASSVVGRNHNEQFF. The chain recombines TRBV9 with TRBJ2-1; D not certain. The CDR3 covers 15 residues. Germline V gene data show CDR1 as SGDLS and CDR2 as YYNGEE. Deletions cut 0 bases from V and 5 bases from J, with 12 bases between. Variable domain in full (rest from reference TRBV9 and TRBJ2-1): DSGVTQTPKHLITATGQRVTLRCSPRSGDLSVYWYQQSLDQGLQFLIQYYNGEERAKGNILERFSAQQFPDLHSELNLSSLELGDSALYFCASSVVGRNHNEQFFGPGTRLTVL.

The J gene is TRBJ2-2, the V gene TRBV9; 9 bases line up with TRBD2. The CDR3 is 16 amino acids. The germline V gene encodes CDR1 SGDLS and CDR2 YYNGEE. Trimming took 0 bases from V and 5 from J; bases not matched to a gene: 5. The CDR3: CASSVGVAGATGELFF. Here the CDR3 DNA reads TGTGCCAGCAGCGTAGGGGTAGCGGGGGCAACCGGGGAGCTGTTTTTT.